The 5 T cell receptor beta chains presented below share a single source sample, sequenced in a study of naive and memory T cell subsets. Both TRBC1 and TRBC2 were covered by a beta constant-region primer of two equimolar oligonucleotides. TCRdb redid the calling of the UMI-ligation and nested PCR reads with MiXCR, one entry per CDR3 protein. The data contain 70,000 to 95,000 distinct CDR3 sequences, 7% of them singletons. The sample was central memory CD4+ T cells from blood. These receptors were obtained from a human donor in good health.

The V gene is TRBV20-1, the J gene TRBJ2-3, with TRBD2 matching over 12 bases. After removal of 5 bases from V and 2 bases from J, the junction contained 5 bases not matched to a gene. The CDR3 is 15 amino acids. The germline CDR1 and CDR2 sequences are DFQATT and SNEGSKA (reference sequence). The CDR3 DNA follows: TGCAGTGCTGCCTCTAGCGGGGGGGACACAGATACGCAGTATTTT. Translated, it gives CSAASSGGDTDTQYF.

This clonotype was found many times. V gene TRBV7-9 combines with J gene TRBJ2-7, with no clear D. Germline-derived CDR1 and CDR2 are SEHNR and FQNEAQ (reference sequence). Between the trimmed V and J ends, which lost 1 base and 5 bases, there was a span of 9 bases. This CDR3 is built from 13 residues. CDR3 DNA: TGTGCCAGCAGCTTAGAGGTTCCAAACGAGCAGTACTTC. Its protein is CASSLEVPNEQYF.

V usage is TRBV5-1 and J usage is TRBJ1-4; D is unclear. V lost 0 bases and J lost 5, with 14 bases in between. CDR1 is SGHRS and CDR2 is YFSETQ in the germline V gene. This CDR3 is 16 amino acids long. CDR3 protein: CASSLGLMGKNEKLFF. The CDR3, as DNA: TGCGCCAGCAGCTTGGGTCTCATGGGGAAGAATGAAAAACTGTTTTTT.

This clonotype was observed a few times. The chain recombines TRBV9 with TRBJ1-1; no reliable D call. Trimming left V 0 bases short and J 3 bases short, with 15 bases between. Germline V CDR1 and CDR2: SGDLS, YYNGEE. The CDR3 extends over 16 amino acids. The CDR3 region is CASSVVPSTSDTEAFF. CDR3 coding DNA: TGTGCCAGCAGCGTAGTCCCCTCTACATCCGACACTGAAGCTTTCTTT.

This clonotype occurred a few times. The gene calls are TRBV20-1 and TRBJ2-1, with TRBD2 identical over 10 bases. This CDR3 is built from 16 residues. In germline, CDR1 is DFQATT, CDR2 SNEGSKA (reference sequence). The V gene end was trimmed by 0 bases and the J gene end by 6 bases; junction bases not matched to a gene: 8. The DNA of the CDR3 is TGCAGTGCTAGAGATGAGCAGCGGGGGGGCGCCAATGAGCAGTTCTTC. It specifies CSARDEQRGGANEQFF.